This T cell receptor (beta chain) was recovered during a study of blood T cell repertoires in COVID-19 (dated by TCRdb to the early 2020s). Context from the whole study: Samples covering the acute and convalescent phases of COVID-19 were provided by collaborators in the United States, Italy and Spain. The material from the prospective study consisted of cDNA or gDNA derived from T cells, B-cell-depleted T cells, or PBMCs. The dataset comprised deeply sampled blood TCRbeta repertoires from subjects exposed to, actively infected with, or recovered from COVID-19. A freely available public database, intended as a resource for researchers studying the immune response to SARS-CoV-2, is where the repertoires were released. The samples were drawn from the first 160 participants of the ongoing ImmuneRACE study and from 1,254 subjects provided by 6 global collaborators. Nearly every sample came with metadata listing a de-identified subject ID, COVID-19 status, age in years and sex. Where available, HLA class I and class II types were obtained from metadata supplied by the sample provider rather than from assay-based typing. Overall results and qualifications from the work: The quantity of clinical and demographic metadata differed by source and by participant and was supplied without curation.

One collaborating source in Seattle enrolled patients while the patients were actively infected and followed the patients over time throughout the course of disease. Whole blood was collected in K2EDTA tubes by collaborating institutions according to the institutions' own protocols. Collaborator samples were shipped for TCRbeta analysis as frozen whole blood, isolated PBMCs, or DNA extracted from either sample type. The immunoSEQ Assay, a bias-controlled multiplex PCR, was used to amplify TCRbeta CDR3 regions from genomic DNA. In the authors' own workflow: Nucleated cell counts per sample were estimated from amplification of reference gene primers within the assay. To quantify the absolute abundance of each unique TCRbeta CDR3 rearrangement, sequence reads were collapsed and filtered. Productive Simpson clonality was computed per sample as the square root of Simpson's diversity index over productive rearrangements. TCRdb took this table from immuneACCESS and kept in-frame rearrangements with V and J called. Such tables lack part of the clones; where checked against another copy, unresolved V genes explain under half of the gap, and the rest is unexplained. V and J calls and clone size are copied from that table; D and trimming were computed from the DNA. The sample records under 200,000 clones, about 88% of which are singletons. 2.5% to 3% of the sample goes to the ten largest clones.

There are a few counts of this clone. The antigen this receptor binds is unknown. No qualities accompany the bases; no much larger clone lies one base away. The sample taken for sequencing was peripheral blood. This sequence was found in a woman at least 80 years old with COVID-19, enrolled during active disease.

The sequence in DNA is TGTGCCAGCAGCGTCGGACAGGGTGAATCACCCCTCCACTTT. It codes for CASSVGQGESPLHF. Recombination connected TRBV9 to TRBJ1-6, and 8 junction bases match TRBD1. Trimming leaves V shorter by 2 bases and J shorter by 10 bases, with the junction holding 5 bases beyond the gene matches. CDR1 and CDR2, per the germline V gene, are SGDLS and YYNGEE. The CDR3, cysteine through phenylalanine, is 14 amino acids long. CDR3 DNA is the only sequence kept; it has 42 bases, read in frame from the first base.